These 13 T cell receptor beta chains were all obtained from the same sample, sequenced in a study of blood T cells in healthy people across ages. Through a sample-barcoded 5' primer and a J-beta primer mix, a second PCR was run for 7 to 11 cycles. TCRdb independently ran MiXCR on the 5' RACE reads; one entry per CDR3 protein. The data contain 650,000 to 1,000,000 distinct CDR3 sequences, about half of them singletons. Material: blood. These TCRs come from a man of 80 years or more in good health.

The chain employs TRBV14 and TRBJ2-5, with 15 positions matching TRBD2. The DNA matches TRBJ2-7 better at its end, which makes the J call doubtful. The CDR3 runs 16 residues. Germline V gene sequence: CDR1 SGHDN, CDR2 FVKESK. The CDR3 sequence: CASSPGLAGGPHEQYF. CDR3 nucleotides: TGTGCCAGCAGCCCCGGACTAGCGGGAGGGCCCCACGAGCAGTACTTC.

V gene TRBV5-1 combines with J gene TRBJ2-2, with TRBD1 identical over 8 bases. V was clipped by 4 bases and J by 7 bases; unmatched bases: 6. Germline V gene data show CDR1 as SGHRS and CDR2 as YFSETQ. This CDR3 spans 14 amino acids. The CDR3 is CASSPGTGLGELFF. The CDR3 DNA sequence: TGCGCCAGCAGCCCCGGGACAGGCCTCGGGGAGCTGTTTTTT. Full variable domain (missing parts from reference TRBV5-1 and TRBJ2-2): KAGVTQTPRYLIKTRGQQVTLSCSPISGHRSVSWYQQTPGQGLQFLFEYFSETQRNKGNFPGRFSGRQFSNSRSEMNVSTLELGDSALYLCASSPGTGLGELFFGEGSRLTVL.

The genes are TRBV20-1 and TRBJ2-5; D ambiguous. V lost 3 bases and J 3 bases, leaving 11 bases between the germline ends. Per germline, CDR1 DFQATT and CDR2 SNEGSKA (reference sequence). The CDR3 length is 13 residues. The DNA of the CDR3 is TGCAGTGCTAGTAAGGTCACCAAAGAGACCCAGTACTTC. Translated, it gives CSASKVTKETQYF.

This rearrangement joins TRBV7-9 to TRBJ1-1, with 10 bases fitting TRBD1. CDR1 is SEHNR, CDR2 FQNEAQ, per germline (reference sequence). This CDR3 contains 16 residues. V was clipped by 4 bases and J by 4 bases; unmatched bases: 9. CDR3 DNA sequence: TGTGCCAGCAGCTCTTCCGGGACAGGGGTTGCCACTGAAGCTTTCTTT. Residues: CASSSSGTGVATEAFF.

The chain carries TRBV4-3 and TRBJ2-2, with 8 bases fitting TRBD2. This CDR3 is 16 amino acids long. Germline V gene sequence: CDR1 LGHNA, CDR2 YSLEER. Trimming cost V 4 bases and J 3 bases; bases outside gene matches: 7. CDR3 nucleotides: TGCGCCAGCAGCCCACGGACTAGCAGATACACCGGGGAGCTGTTTTTT. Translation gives CASSPRTSRYTGELFF.

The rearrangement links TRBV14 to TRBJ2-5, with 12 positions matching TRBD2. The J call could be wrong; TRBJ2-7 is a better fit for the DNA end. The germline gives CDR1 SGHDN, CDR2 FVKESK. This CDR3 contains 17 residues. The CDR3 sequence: CASSQDSLAGGSYEQYF. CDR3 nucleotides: TGTGCCAGCAGCCAAGACTCCCTAGCGGGAGGGTCGTACGAGCAGTACTTC.

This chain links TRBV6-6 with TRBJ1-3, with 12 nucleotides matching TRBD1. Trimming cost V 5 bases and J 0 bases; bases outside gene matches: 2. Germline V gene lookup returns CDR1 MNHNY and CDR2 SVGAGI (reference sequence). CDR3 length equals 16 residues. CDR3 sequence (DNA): TGTGCCAGCAGTCTGGGACAGGGGGCCTCTGGAAACACCATATATTTT. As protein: CASSLGQGASGNTIYF.

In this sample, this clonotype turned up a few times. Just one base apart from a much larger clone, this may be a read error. The CDR3 DNA follows: TGCAGTGCTAGCCCCCTGGGGGCAGGGACTACCAACAATGAGCAGTTCTTC. This encodes CSASPLGAGTTNNEQFF. The chain joins TRBV20-1 to TRBJ2-1; D might be TRBD2 (7 bases). The CDR3 is made up of 17 amino acids. Germline V gives CDR1 DFQATT, CDR2 SNEGSKA (reference sequence). V shed 3 bases and J shed 5 bases, with 23 bases lying between them.

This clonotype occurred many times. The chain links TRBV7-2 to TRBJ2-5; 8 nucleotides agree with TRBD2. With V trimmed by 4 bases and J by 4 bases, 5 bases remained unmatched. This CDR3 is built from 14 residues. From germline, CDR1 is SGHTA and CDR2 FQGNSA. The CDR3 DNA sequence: TGTGCCAGCAGCTCCGGGAGGGCCTCAGAGACCCAGTACTTC. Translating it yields CASSSGRASETQYF. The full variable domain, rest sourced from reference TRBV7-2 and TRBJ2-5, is GAGVSQSPSNKVTEKGKDVELRCDPISGHTALYWYRQSLGQGLEFLIYFQGNSAPDKSGLPSDRFSAERTGGSVSTLTIQRTQQEDSAVYLCASSSGRASETQYFGPGTRLLVL.

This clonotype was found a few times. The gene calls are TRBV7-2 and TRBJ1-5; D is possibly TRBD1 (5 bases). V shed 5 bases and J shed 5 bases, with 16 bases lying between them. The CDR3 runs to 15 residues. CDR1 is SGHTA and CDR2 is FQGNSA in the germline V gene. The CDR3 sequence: CASSLAQGRDQPQHF. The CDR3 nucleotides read TGTGCCAGCAGCCTGGCCCAGGGAAGGGATCAGCCCCAGCATTTT.

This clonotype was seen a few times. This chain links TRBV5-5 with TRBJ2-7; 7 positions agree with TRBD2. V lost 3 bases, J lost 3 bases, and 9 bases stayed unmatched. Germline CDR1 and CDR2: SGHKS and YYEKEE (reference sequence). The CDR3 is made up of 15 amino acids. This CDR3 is CASSSLPTSNYEQYF. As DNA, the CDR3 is TGTGCCAGCAGCTCGTTACCGACTAGCAACTACGAGCAGTACTTC. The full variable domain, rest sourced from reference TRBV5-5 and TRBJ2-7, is DAGVTQSPTHLIKTRGQQVTLRCSPISGHKSVSWYQQVLGQGPQFIFQYYEKEERGRGNFPDRFSARQFPNYSSELNVNALLLGDSALYLCASSSLPTSNYEQYFGPGTRLTVT.

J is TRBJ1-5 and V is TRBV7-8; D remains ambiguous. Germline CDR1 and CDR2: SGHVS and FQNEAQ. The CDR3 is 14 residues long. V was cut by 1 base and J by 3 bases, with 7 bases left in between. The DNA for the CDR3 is TGTGCCAGCAGCTTAGGGACTGACAATCAGCCCCAGCATTTT. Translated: CASSLGTDNQPQHF.

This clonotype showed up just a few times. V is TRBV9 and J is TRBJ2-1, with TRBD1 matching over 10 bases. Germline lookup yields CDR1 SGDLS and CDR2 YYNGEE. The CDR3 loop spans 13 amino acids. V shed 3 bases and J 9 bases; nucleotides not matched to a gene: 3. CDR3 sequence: CASSETGGSEQFF. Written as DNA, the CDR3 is TGTGCCAGCAGCGAGACAGGGGGCTCTGAGCAGTTCTTC.